The entry below describes one T cell receptor (beta chain). Seattle patient enrollment occurred during active infection, with longitudinal follow-up thereafter. The J segment lost 4 bases and the V segment lost 5 bases, leaving 4 bases of the junction unmatched. The CDR3 runs to 14 residues. Germline V CDR1 and CDR2: ENHRY, SYGVKD. The source of the sample is a study of blood T cell repertoires in COVID-19. Study-wide background: Researchers got acute and convalescent COVID-19 samples from the United States, Italy and Spain.

This table comes from immunoSEQ multiplex PCR, and its TCRdb copy is limited to in-frame clones, with some not included. Of over 200,000 clones in the sample, more than 85% were seen once. Material: peripheral blood. The sequence derives from a man in his sixties with COVID-19, enrolled during active disease. This rearrangement joins TRBV10-3 to TRBJ1-3, with 8 nucleotides matching TRBD1. CDR3 coding DNA: TGTGCCATCAGTCAGGGGGCGACGGGAAACACCATATATTTT. Amino acids: CAISQGATGNTIYF.